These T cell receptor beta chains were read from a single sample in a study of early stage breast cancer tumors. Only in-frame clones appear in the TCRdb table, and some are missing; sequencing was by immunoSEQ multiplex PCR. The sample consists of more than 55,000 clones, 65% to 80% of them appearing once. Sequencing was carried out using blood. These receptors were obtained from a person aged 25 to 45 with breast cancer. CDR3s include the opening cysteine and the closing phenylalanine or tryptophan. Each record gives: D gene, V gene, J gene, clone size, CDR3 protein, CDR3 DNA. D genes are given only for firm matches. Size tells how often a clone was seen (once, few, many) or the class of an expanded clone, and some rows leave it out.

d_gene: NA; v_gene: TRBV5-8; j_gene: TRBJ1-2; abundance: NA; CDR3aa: CASSLAPAGGYGYTF; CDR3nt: TGTGCCAGCAGCTTGGCCCCCGCAGGAGGCTATGGCTACACCTTC
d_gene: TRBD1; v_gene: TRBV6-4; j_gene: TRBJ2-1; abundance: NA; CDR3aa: CASSGDRGIYNEQFF; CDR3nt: TGTGCCAGCAGTGGAGACAGGGGCATCTACAATGAGCAGTTCTTC
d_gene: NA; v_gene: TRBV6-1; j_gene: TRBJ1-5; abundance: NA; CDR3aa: CASIPTVFSNQPQHF; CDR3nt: TGTGCCAGCATCCCGACGGTTTTTAGCAATCAGCCCCAGCATTTT
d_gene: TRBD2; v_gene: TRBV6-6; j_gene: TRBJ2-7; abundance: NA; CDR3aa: CATREGRDEQYF; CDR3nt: TGTGCCACTCGGGAGGGCCGGGATGAGCAGTACTTC
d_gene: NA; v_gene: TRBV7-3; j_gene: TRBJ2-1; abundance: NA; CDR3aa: CASSPTGVLEQFF; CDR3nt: TGTGCCAGCAGCCCTACCGGGGTTTTGGAGCAGTTCTTC
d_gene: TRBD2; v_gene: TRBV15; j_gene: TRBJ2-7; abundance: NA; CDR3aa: CATSRETSGRYEQYF; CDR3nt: TGTGCCACCAGCAGAGAGACTAGCGGCCGCTACGAGCAGTACTTC
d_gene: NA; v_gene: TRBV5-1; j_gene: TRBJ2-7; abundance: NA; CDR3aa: CASSLALGGAPYEQYF; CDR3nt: TGCGCCAGCAGCTTGGCCCTAGGAGGGGCTCCCTACGAGCAGTACTTC
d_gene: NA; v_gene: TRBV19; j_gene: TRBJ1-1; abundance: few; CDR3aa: CASRGRGNTEAFF; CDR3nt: TGTGCCAGTAGGGGCAGGGGGAACACTGAAGCTTTCTTT
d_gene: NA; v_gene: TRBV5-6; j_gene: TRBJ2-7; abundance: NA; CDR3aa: CASSPDRLSYEQYF; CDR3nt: TGTGCCAGCAGCCCTGACAGACTCTCCTACGAGCAGTACTTC
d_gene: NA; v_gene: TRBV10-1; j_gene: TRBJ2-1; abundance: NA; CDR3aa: CASSRGMTNEQFF; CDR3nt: TGCGCCAGCAGTCGAGGTATGACCAATGAGCAGTTCTTC
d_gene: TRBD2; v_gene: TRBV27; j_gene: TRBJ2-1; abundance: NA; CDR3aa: CASSAGTSGGYNEQFF; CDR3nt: TGTGCCAGCAGTGCCGGGACTAGCGGGGGTTACAATGAGCAGTTCTTC
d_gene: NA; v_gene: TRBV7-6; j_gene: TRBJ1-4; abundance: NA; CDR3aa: CASSFREGSEKLFF; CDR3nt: TGTGCCAGCAGCTTCAGGGAGGGTAGTGAAAAACTGTTTTTT
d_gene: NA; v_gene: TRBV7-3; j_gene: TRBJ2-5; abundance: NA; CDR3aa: CASSLTGNSETQYF; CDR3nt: TGTGCCAGCAGCCTAACAGGGAATTCGGAGACCCAGTACTTC
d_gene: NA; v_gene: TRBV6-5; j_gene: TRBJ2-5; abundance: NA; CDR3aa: CASSRLSGLRETQYF; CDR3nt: TGTGCCAGCAGTAGACTTAGTGGCCTAAGAGAGACCCAGTACTTC